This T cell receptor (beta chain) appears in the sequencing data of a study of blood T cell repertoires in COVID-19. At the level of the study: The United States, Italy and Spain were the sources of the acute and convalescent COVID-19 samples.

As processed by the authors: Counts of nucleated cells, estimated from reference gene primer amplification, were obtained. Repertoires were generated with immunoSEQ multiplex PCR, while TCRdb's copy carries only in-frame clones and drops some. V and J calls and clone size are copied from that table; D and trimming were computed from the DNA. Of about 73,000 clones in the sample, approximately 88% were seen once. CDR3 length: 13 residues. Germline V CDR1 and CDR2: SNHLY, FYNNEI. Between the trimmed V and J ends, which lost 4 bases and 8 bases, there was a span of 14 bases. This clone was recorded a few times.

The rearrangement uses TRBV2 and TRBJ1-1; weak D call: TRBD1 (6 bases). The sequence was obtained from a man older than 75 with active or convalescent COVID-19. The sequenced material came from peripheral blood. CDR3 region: CASSGPRGREAFF. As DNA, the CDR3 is TGTGCCAGCAGTGGACCGCGGGGGCGGGAAGCTTTCTTT.